The T cell receptor (beta chain) under discussion was sequenced for a study of blood T cells in healthy people across ages. Overall study results and limits: Naive CD4+ cell counts and diversity both ran higher in long-lived than in aged donors.

Each donor was a healthy Caucasian individual from Russia, aged about 6 to 95. Using a J-beta primer mix together with a sample-barcoded 5' primer, a second PCR was run for roughly 6 to 11 cycles. TCRdb redid the calling of the 5' RACE reads with MiXCR, one entry per CDR3 protein. The data contain approximately 1.5 million distinct CDR3 sequences, roughly two fifths of them singletons. On this clonotype: Its antigen is currently unknown. One end of the junction is discordant with germline, which a read error may explain.

This TCR was recovered from a woman under 30 in good health. The sequenced sample was blood.

In DNA form, the CDR3 reads TGTGCCGGCAGTTTGGGTCTAGGGCGCTACAATGAGCAGTACTTC. Protein sequence: CAGSLGLGRYNEQYF. V gene TRBV12-3 or TRBV12-4 combines with J gene TRBJ2-1; no clear D. The better agreement between TRBJ2-7 and the DNA end casts doubt on the J call. CDR3 length: 15 residues.